This passage covers 30 T cell receptor beta chains from one sample sequenced in a study of blood T cell repertoires in COVID-19. Repertoires were generated with immunoSEQ multiplex PCR, while TCRdb's copy carries only in-frame clones and drops some. The sample has fewer than 300,000 clones, 85% seen once. Source material: peripheral blood. The receptors derive from a man over 45 with active or convalescent COVID-19.

This clone was seen a single time. The chain couples TRBV6-2 or TRBV6-3 to TRBJ2-1, with 8 bases that match TRBD2. The CDR3 is made up of 13 amino acids. Germline V gene sequence: CDR1 MNHEY, CDR2 SVGEGT. Trimming cost V 4 bases and J 7 bases; bases outside gene matches: 3. CDR3 in amino acids: CASSFSGMNEQFF. DNA for the CDR3: TGTGCCAGCAGTTTTAGCGGGATGAATGAGCAGTTCTTC.

The J gene is TRBJ1-5, the V gene TRBV19; the D gene is possibly TRBD1 (5 bases). Deletions cut 8 bases from V and 2 bases from J, with 13 bases between. The CDR3 sequence is 14 residues long. The germline V gene has CDR1 LNHDA and CDR2 SQIVND (reference sequence). The CDR3 here is CASGSGYRNQPQHF. In DNA form, the CDR3 reads TGTGCCAGTGGGTCAGGGTATCGCAATCAGCCCCAGCATTTT.

This sequence joins TRBV9 and TRBJ1-3; D may be TRBD1 (6 bases). V was trimmed by 0 bases and J by 0 bases, leaving 10 bases between them. CDR3 length equals 16 residues. Germline lookup yields CDR1 SGDLS and CDR2 YYNGEE. For the CDR3, the DNA is TGTGCCAGCAGCGTAGCGACAGGCTACTCTGGAAACACCATATATTTT. The encoded protein is CASSVATGYSGNTIYF.

This clone was picked up a small number of times. The rearrangement links TRBV7-3 to TRBJ2-1, with 7 bases matching TRBD1. Germline V gene sequence: CDR1 SGHTA, CDR2 FQGTGA. The CDR3 sequence is 17 residues long. J was trimmed by 4 bases and V by 8 bases; bases with no gene match: 17. CDR3 bases: TGTGCCAGCGGTCCATCCGGGACAGAGTCTTTTTACAATGAGCAGTTCTTC. Encoded protein: CASGPSGTESFYNEQFF.

As DNA, the CDR3 is TGCGCCAGCAGCCAAGAGGGCAGGGGGCACTTTGGCTACACCTTC. Its translation: CASSQEGRGHFGYTF. V gene TRBV4-3 combines with J gene TRBJ1-2, with 8 bases fitting TRBD1. Germline V gene sequence: CDR1 LGHNA, CDR2 YSLEER. This CDR3 has 15 residues. J lost 7 bases, V lost 0 bases, and 7 bases had no gene match.

This chain links TRBV13 with TRBJ2-6; D gene ambiguous. Trimming removed 4 bases at V and 0 bases at J, with 4 bases between. This CDR3 comprises 14 residues. The germline V gene encodes CDR1 PRHDT and CDR2 FYEKMQ (reference sequence). This chain's CDR3 is CASSSSSGANVLTF. As DNA, the CDR3 is TGTGCCAGCAGCTCCAGCTCTGGGGCCAACGTCCTGACTTTC.

This clone was seen only a few times. Other DNA sequences from this sample encode an identical CDR3 as well. The chain has TRBV4-2 and TRBJ2-7; 7 bases align to TRBD1. This CDR3 has 14 amino acids. Germline V CDR1 and CDR2: LGHNA, YNFKEQ. Unmatched junction bases numbered 0, after V lost 1 base and J lost 0 bases. CDR3 sequence (DNA): TGTGCCAGCAGCCAAGGACAGGGCTCCTACGAGCAGTACTTC. Its translation: CASSQGQGSYEQYF.

The J gene is TRBJ1-5, the V gene TRBV12-5, with a weak D call TRBD1 (6 bases). The V gene's germline CDR1 is LGHNT and CDR2 FRNRAP. V was cut by 6 bases and J by 4 bases, with 13 bases left in between. This CDR3 has 14 residues. CDR3 amino acids: CASGSGQPNQPQHF. As DNA, the CDR3 is TGTGCTAGTGGCTCCGGACAGCCTAATCAGCCCCAGCATTTT.

This chain joins TRBV6-5 and TRBJ1-5; 8 bases are shared with TRBD1. V dropped 4 bases and J dropped 4; count of bases not matched to a gene: 6. The CDR3 length is 15 residues. The germline CDR1 and CDR2 sequences are MNHEY and SVGAGI. The CDR3 DNA reads TGTGCCAGCAGTTCCGGGACAGGAGCGAATCAGCCCCAGCATTTT. Amino acids: CASSSGTGANQPQHF.

The V call is TRBV29-1, the J call TRBJ1-1; 8 bases line up with TRBD1. CDR1 and CDR2 from the germline V gene are SQVTM and ANQGSEA. V was clipped by 7 bases and J by 1 base; unmatched bases: 8. The CDR3 loop spans 14 amino acids. CDR3 amino acids: CSAKKDRANTEAFF. The CDR3 region has the DNA TGCAGCGCTAAAAAGGACAGGGCGAACACTGAAGCTTTCTTT.

This rearrangement joins TRBV24-1 to TRBJ2-1; TRBD2 agrees at 10 bases. CDR3 size: 16 residues. Losses at the gene ends were 4 bases for V and 9 bases for J; bases not matched to a gene: 11. Germline V gene sequence: CDR1 KGHDR, CDR2 SFDVKD. CDR3 coding DNA: TGTGCCACCAGTGAAGGGGGGGCTAGCGGGAGTTTTGAGCAGTTCTTC. Its translation is CATSEGGASGSFEQFF.

The gene calls are TRBV10-3 and TRBJ1-1; 11 nucleotides align to TRBD1. The J segment lost 4 bases and the V segment lost 10 bases, leaving 2 bases of the junction unmatched. The CDR3 covers 12 residues. CDR1 and CDR2 from the germline V gene are ENHRY and SYGVKD. The DNA of the CDR3 is TGTGCCACCGGGACAGGGGGCACTGAAGCTTTCTTT. Amino acid sequence: CATGTGGTEAFF.

CDR3 sequence reads: CASSLFSGGPEAFF. The CDR3 region has the DNA TGTGCCAGCAGTTTATTTTCAGGGGGCCCTGAAGCTTTCTTT. The chain links TRBV27 to TRBJ1-1; the match to TRBD1 covers 8 bases. This CDR3 spans 14 amino acids. CDR1 is MNHEY and CDR2 is SMNVEV in the germline V gene (reference sequence). With 1 base clipped from V and 6 bases from J, the junction kept 4 bases outside the gene matches.

This sequence joins TRBV18 and TRBJ2-5, with D perhaps TRBD2 (6 bases). CDR1 and CDR2 from the germline V gene are KGHSH and LQKENI. V lost 1 base and J lost 0, with 24 bases in between. The CDR3 has 20 residues. The CDR3 protein is CASSPRKGASAYHDQETQYF. CDR3 sequence (DNA): TGTGCCAGCTCACCACGGAAGGGAGCTAGCGCTTACCATGACCAAGAGACCCAGTACTTC.

The sample holds a few counts of this clone. The gene calls are TRBV18 and TRBJ1-4, with a tentative D call TRBD1 (5 bases). The CDR3 consists of 14 residues. Germline CDR1 is KGHSH and CDR2 is LQKENI. The germline V and J ends were trimmed by 3 bases and 8 bases, with 13 bases remaining between them. The chain's CDR3 is CASSPTAGREKLFF. The DNA of the CDR3 is TGTGCCAGCTCACCGACCGCGGGGCGGGAAAAACTGTTTTTT.

The chain recombines TRBV5-4 with TRBJ2-6; TRBD2 might be the D (5 bases). Germline CDR1 reads SGHNT; CDR2 reads YYREEE (reference sequence). The CDR3 totals 15 residues. The V end was cut by 7 bases, the J end by 1 base, with 12 bases between. The chain's CDR3 is CASGPGWSGANVLTF. The CDR3 region has the DNA TGTGCCAGCGGGCCGGGGTGGTCTGGGGCCAACGTCCTGACTTTC.

The V gene is TRBV14, the J gene TRBJ1-1, with TRBD1 matching over 9 bases. Germline assignment: CDR1 SGHDN and CDR2 FVKESK. There are 15 residues in the CDR3. Trimming at V came to 4 bases and at J to 2 bases, leaving 5 bases not matched to a gene. The CDR3 sequence is CASSRRDRENTEAFF. The CDR3 nucleotides read TGTGCCAGCAGCCGCCGGGACAGGGAAAACACTGAAGCTTTCTTT.

The rearrangement joins TRBV18 to TRBJ2-7, with 7 bases identical to TRBD1. The V gene's germline CDR1 is KGHSH and CDR2 LQKENI. The CDR3 is 13 residues long. V dropped 1 base and J dropped 6; count of bases not matched to a gene: 3. The CDR3 is CASSPLTGVEQYF. The CDR3 region has the DNA TGTGCCAGCTCACCACTTACAGGGGTCGAGCAGTACTTC.

This chain connects TRBV4-2 to TRBJ2-1; 14 positions match TRBD2. V was clipped by 3 bases and J by 8 bases; unmatched bases: 3. From germline, CDR1 is LGHNA and CDR2 YNFKEQ. This CDR3 has 15 amino acids. CDR3 bases: TGTGCCAGCAGCCAGCCGGGACTAGCGGGAGATGAGCAGTTCTTC. Its translation: CASSQPGLAGDEQFF.

The chain employs TRBV28 and TRBJ1-1, with 8 positions matching TRBD1. CDR1 is MDHEN and CDR2 is SYDVKM in the germline V gene. The CDR3 has 14 residues. J lost 6 bases, V lost 6 bases, and 9 bases had no gene match. CDR3 sequence: CASRTGGRESEAFF. DNA of the CDR3: TGTGCCAGCAGAACAGGGGGGCGGGAGTCTGAAGCTTTCTTT.

The CDR3 DNA is TGTGCCAGCAGAGGACAGGGAGGCACCGGGGAGCTGTTTTTT. It translates to CASRGQGGTGELFF. J is TRBJ2-2 and V is TRBV27, with TRBD1 identical over 8 bases. Germline CDR1 and CDR2: MNHEY and SMNVEV (reference sequence). V shed 6 bases and J 4 bases; nucleotides not matched to a gene: 4. The CDR3 loop spans 14 amino acids.

The CDR3, as DNA: TGTGCCAGCAGGGGGTCAGCGGGCCACAATGAGCAGTTCTTC. This translates into CASRGSAGHNEQFF. The chain employs TRBV28 and TRBJ2-1; D is possibly TRBD2 (6 bases). The CDR3 runs 14 residues. Per the germline V gene, CDR1 is MDHEN and CDR2 is SYDVKM. The V gene lost 6 bases and the J gene lost 5 bases, with 14 bases spanning the gap.

The chain is built from TRBV6-6 and TRBJ2-1; TRBD2 matches 8 bases. This CDR3 has 14 residues. The germline CDR1 and CDR2 sequences are MNHNY and SVGAGI (reference sequence). Unmatched junction bases numbered 8, after V lost 10 bases and J lost 3 bases. The CDR3, as DNA: TGTGCCACCCACGGGGGGGGCGTCTACAATGAGCAGTTCTTC. Translation gives CATHGGGVYNEQFF.

The J gene is TRBJ2-1, the V gene TRBV18, with 10 nucleotides matching TRBD2. Per germline, CDR1 KGHSH and CDR2 LQKENI. Trimming removed 3 bases from V and 4 bases from J; junction bases left unmatched: 3. This CDR3 spans 15 amino acids. CDR3 bases: TGTGCCAGCTCACCTCTAGCGGGAGTTTACAATGAGCAGTTCTTC. The encoded protein is CASSPLAGVYNEQFF.

The V call is TRBV3-1 (or the pseudogene TRBV3-2), the J call TRBJ1-3; unclear D gene. The CDR3 length is 20 residues. Germline-derived CDR1 and CDR2 are LGHDT and YNNKEL (reference sequence). The germline V and J ends were trimmed by 0 bases and 0 bases, with 21 bases remaining between them. CDR3: CASSQEGRWRGLSSGNTIYF. CDR3 DNA sequence: TGTGCCAGCAGCCAAGAGGGTAGGTGGCGGGGTCTCAGCTCTGGAAACACCATATATTTT.

J is TRBJ2-1 and V is TRBV27, with D perhaps TRBD1 (6 bases). Germline CDR1 reads MNHEY; CDR2 reads SMNVEV (reference sequence). V was pared by 10 bases and J by 8 bases, with 18 bases between. CDR3 length: 13 residues. CDR3 sequence (DNA): TGTGCCACCAAAAGGGGGAGTTCGGATGAGCAGTTCTTC. It encodes CATKRGSSDEQFF.

V usage is TRBV10-3 and J usage is TRBJ2-3; TRBD2 is a possible D gene (8 bases). Per the germline V gene, CDR1 is ENHRY and CDR2 is SYGVKD. Trimming shortened V by 5 bases and J by 1 base, and 13 bases separated the two germline ends. The CDR3 is 15 amino acids. The CDR3 sequence is CAISPGGLGTDTQYF. The DNA for the CDR3 is TGTGCCATCAGTCCAGGGGGACTAGGCACAGATACGCAGTATTTT.

V usage is TRBV3-1 (or the pseudogene TRBV3-2) and J usage is TRBJ1-1, with D perhaps matching TRBD1 (6 bases). The germline V and J ends were trimmed by 8 bases and 4 bases, with 17 bases remaining between them. The length of the CDR3 is 14 residues. Germline lookup yields CDR1 LGHDT and CDR2 YNNKEL (reference sequence). This CDR3 reads CASGQGTLGTEAFF. The CDR3 DNA is TGTGCCAGCGGGCAGGGGACCCTCGGCACTGAAGCTTTCTTT.

The chain links TRBV6-2 or TRBV6-3 to TRBJ2-7; 10 bases align to TRBD1. This CDR3 spans 17 amino acids. With 6 bases clipped from V and 3 bases from J, the junction kept 14 bases outside the gene matches. Germline V gene data show CDR1 as MNHEY and CDR2 as SVGEGT. CDR3 sequence (DNA): TGTGCCAGCAGCCCTATAGGCGACAGGGGGCATGTCTACGAGCAGTACTTC. This gives the protein CASSPIGDRGHVYEQYF.

The chain is built from TRBV9 and TRBJ2-5; maybe TRBD1 (5 bases). V was cut by 5 bases and J by 5 bases, with 13 bases left in between. The CDR3 length is 13 residues. Germline assignment: CDR1 SGDLS and CDR2 YYNGEE. This CDR3 is CASSRSGAETQYF. The CDR3 DNA follows: TGTGCCAGCAGTCGGAGTGGGGCGGAGACCCAGTACTTC.